Each of the 19 T cell receptor beta chains below was sequenced from the same sample in a study of identical twins. From the 5' RACE reads, TCRdb called clonotypes with MiXCR, one entry per CDR3 protein. The data hold fewer than 550,000 distinct CDR3 sequences, with around 15% observed a single time. These data are also associated with another study on yellow fever vaccine responses in identical twins.

Sequenced: CD4+ T cells sorted from blood. The receptor source for this set is a woman under 30 in good health.

This clonotype turned up a few times. The chain uses TRBV5-1 and TRBJ2-5, with D maybe TRBD1 (6 bases). The germline V gene encodes CDR1 SGHRS and CDR2 YFSETQ. V was trimmed by 0 bases and J by 3 bases, leaving 18 bases between them. The CDR3 length is 17 residues. The CDR3 here is CASSLDSGAPKKETQYF. The CDR3 nucleotides are TGCGCCAGCAGCTTGGATTCAGGGGCCCCTAAAAAAGAGACCCAGTACTTC.

V is TRBV5-1 and J is TRBJ2-1; 12 bases line up with TRBD2. V lost 3 bases to trimming and J lost 3 bases; unmatched junction nucleotides: 4. Germline CDR1 and CDR2: SGHRS and YFSETQ. The CDR3 is 16 amino acids. As DNA, the CDR3 is TGCGCCAGCAGCTCTAGCGGGGGGGCGGTCTACAATGAGCAGTTCTTC. Amino acid sequence: CASSSSGGAVYNEQFF. The full variable domain, completed using reference TRBV5-1 and TRBJ2-1, is KAGVTQTPRYLIKTRGQQVTLSCSPISGHRSVSWYQQTPGQGLQFLFEYFSETQRNKGNFPGRFSGRQFSNSRSEMNVSTLELGDSALYLCASSSSGGAVYNEQFFGPGTRLTVL.

This clonotype was seen more than once but under ten times. This chain links TRBV29-1 with TRBJ2-2; no definite D call. This CDR3 region has 14 residues. Germline values: CDR1 SQVTM, CDR2 ANQGSEA. V lost 1 base and J lost 0, with 6 bases in between. Written as DNA, the CDR3 is TGCAGCGTTGAAGGACTGTCGAACACCGGGGAGCTGTTTTTT. The encoded protein is CSVEGLSNTGELFF.

This clonotype was seen a handful of times. This chain links TRBV24-1 with TRBJ2-2; D unresolved. V dropped 5 bases and J dropped 4 bases, with 7 bases sitting between them. Per the germline V gene, CDR1 is KGHDR and CDR2 is SFDVKD. The CDR3 extends over 13 amino acids. The CDR3 sequence is CATSGVITGELFF. The DNA for the CDR3 is TGTGCCACCAGTGGCGTCATCACCGGGGAGCTGTTTTTT.

The chain links TRBV20-1 to TRBJ2-3; no firm D call. V gave up 7 bases and J gave up 2 bases, with 7 bases separating them. The CDR3 length is 11 residues. The germline V gene has CDR1 DFQATT and CDR2 SNEGSKA (reference sequence). CDR3 loop: CSVYHTDTQYF. Written as DNA, the CDR3 is TGCAGTGTTTATCACACAGATACGCAGTATTTT.

The table lists this clonotype with a few counts. This chain links TRBV28 with TRBJ2-5; TRBD2 might be the D (7 bases). The germline V gene has CDR1 MDHEN and CDR2 SYDVKM. This CDR3 contains 16 residues. Deletions cut 3 bases from V and 3 bases from J, with 17 bases between. CDR3 protein: CASSLVGGLSKETQYF. As DNA, the CDR3 is TGTGCCAGCAGTTTGGTAGGGGGACTATCCAAAGAGACCCAGTACTTC.

This clonotype was found a few times. This chain uses TRBV27 with TRBJ2-5; weak D call: TRBD2 (6 bases). Germline lookup yields CDR1 MNHEY and CDR2 SMNVEV (reference sequence). The CDR3 has 13 amino acids. V was shortened by 6 bases and J by 0 bases, with 8 bases between the two germline ends. The CDR3 is CASRAGNQETQYF. The CDR3 DNA reads TGTGCCAGCAGGGCGGGGAACCAAGAGACCCAGTACTTC.

This chain joins TRBV29-1 and TRBJ2-5; 8 positions match TRBD2. V gave up 5 bases and J gave up 2 bases; unmatched junction bases: 13. Per germline, CDR1 SQVTM and CDR2 ANQGSEA. CDR3 length: 16 residues. The CDR3 loop is CSVRTLGVAGQETQYF. DNA of the CDR3: TGCAGCGTTCGGACCTTGGGAGTAGCGGGGCAAGAGACCCAGTACTTC.

DNA for the CDR3: TGTGCCAGCAGTGGAGGGACAGGGAGGAATGGCTACACCTTC. This encodes CASSGGTGRNGYTF. The chain couples TRBV2 to TRBJ1-2; 9 bases are shared with TRBD1. Germline CDR1 is SNHLY and CDR2 is FYNNEI. The CDR3 runs to 14 residues. The J segment lost 6 bases and the V segment lost 4 bases, leaving 6 bases of the junction unmatched.

Worth noting for this clonotype: Relative to the germline gene, one junction end is altered; a read error may explain this. The chain joins TRBV7-6 to TRBJ2-5, with D unclear. This CDR3 has 13 amino acids. The germline gives CDR1 SGHVS, CDR2 FNYEAQ. CDR3 in DNA: TGTGCCAGCAGCCTTGGTCCTCAAGGGACCCAGTACTTC. It encodes CASSLGPQGTQYF.

V and J are TRBV5-1 and TRBJ2-3; no definite D call. This CDR3 has 15 amino acids. In germline, CDR1 is SGHRS, CDR2 YFSETQ. The V end was cut by 1 base, the J end by 1 base, with 10 bases between. CDR3 residues: CASSLSGWGTDTQYF. As DNA, the CDR3 is TGCGCCAGCAGCTTGTCCGGGTGGGGCACAGATACGCAGTATTTT.

The gene calls are TRBV7-2 and TRBJ2-1; no definite D call. Germline V gene sequence: CDR1 SGHTA, CDR2 FQGNSA. The length of the CDR3 is 15 residues. V was trimmed by 4 bases and J by 0 bases, leaving 10 bases between them. DNA for the CDR3: TGTGCCAGCAGCTGGGCCCAGAGCTCCTACAATGAGCAGTTCTTC. The encoded protein is CASSWAQSSYNEQFF.

This rearrangement joins TRBV20-1 to TRBJ2-3, with D possibly being TRBD2 (5 bases). The CDR3 has 14 residues. V was trimmed by 4 bases and J by 2 bases, leaving 13 bases between them. Germline V gene lookup returns CDR1 DFQATT and CDR2 SNEGSKA (reference sequence). In DNA form, the CDR3 reads TGCAGTGCTATTCTAGCATTATTCACAGATACGCAGTATTTT. This sequence encodes CSAILALFTDTQYF.

This clonotype has ten or more counts. This rearrangement joins TRBV7-9 to TRBJ2-3; 10 bases fit TRBD2. This CDR3 region has 15 residues. J was trimmed by 7 bases and V by 2 bases; bases with no gene match: 6. CDR1 is SEHNR, CDR2 FQNEAQ, per germline (reference sequence). The CDR3 sequence is CASSLLAGETNTQYF. In nucleotides, the CDR3 is TGTGCCAGCAGCTTACTAGCGGGGGAGACTAATACGCAGTATTTT. The complete variable domain, with remaining parts taken from reference TRBV7-9 and TRBJ2-3, reads DTGVSQNPRHKITKRGQNVTFRCDPISEHNRLYWYRQTLGQGPEFLTYFQNEAQLEKSRLLSDRFSAERPKGSFSTLEIQRTEQGDSAMYLCASSLLAGETNTQYFGPGTRLTVL.

This chain connects TRBV11-2 to TRBJ2-2; 8 positions match TRBD2. Germline assignment: CDR1 SGHAT and CDR2 FQNNGV. Trimming at V came to 5 bases and at J to 5 bases, leaving 4 bases not matched to a gene. This CDR3 region has 14 residues. In DNA, the CDR3 is TGTGCCAGCAGCACCCCGGGGGGGACCGGGGAGCTGTTTTTT. Its protein product is CASSTPGGTGELFF.

This clonotype was recorded a few times. The chain recombines TRBV5-1 with TRBJ1-5; D unresolved. The germline V gene encodes CDR1 SGHRS and CDR2 YFSETQ. Trimming removed 0 bases at V and 5 bases at J, with 12 bases between. The CDR3 totals 15 residues. CDR3 coding DNA: TGCGCCAGCAGCTTGGGCTCCGGTGCTGATCAGCCCCAGCATTTT. Translated, it gives CASSLGSGADQPQHF.

Only a few counts were recorded for this clonotype. This chain uses TRBV7-9 with TRBJ2-1; D perhaps matches TRBD2 (5 bases). CDR3 length: 15 amino acids. Germline V gene sequence: CDR1 SEHNR, CDR2 FQNEAQ (reference sequence). The V end lost 2 bases, the J end lost 8 bases, and 16 bases lay between the germline ends. The CDR3 DNA follows: TGTGCCAGCAGCTTACGGCCGGCTAGCTTCCATGAGCAGTTCTTC. Protein sequence: CASSLRPASFHEQFF. Variable domain in full (rest from reference TRBV7-9 and TRBJ2-1): DTGVSQNPRHKITKRGQNVTFRCDPISEHNRLYWYRQTLGQGPEFLTYFQNEAQLEKSRLLSDRFSAERPKGSFSTLEIQRTEQGDSAMYLCASSLRPASFHEQFFGPGTRLTVL.

This clonotype has more than one count but fewer than ten. The V gene is TRBV20-1, the J gene TRBJ2-5; TRBD2 might be the D (6 bases). V was pared by 2 bases and J by 1 base, with 8 bases between. The germline V gene encodes CDR1 DFQATT and CDR2 SNEGSKA (reference sequence). The CDR3 loop spans 13 amino acids. The CDR3 DNA is TGCAGTGCTAGATGGAGGGCCCAAGAGACCCAGTACTTC. Encoded protein: CSARWRAQETQYF.

This clonotype appeared many times. The chain links TRBV15 to TRBJ2-1, with D possibly being TRBD1 (6 bases). The CDR3 contains 16 residues. Germline V gene lookup returns CDR1 LNHNV and CDR2 YYDKDF (reference sequence). V was cut by 0 bases and J by 0 bases, with 9 bases left in between. As DNA, the CDR3 is TGTGCCACCAGCAGAGATCAGGGGAGCTCCTACAATGAGCAGTTCTTC. The encoded protein is CATSRDQGSSYNEQFF.